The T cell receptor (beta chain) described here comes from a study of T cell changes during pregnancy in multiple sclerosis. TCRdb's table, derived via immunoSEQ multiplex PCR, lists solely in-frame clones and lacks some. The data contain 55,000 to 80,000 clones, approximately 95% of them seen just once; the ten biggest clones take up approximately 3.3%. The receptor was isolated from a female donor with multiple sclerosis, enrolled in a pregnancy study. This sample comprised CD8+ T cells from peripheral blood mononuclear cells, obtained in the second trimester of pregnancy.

In nucleotides, the CDR3 is TGTGCCAGCAGCTTAGCGCGTGCTAGCGGAGATACGCAGTATTTT. The encoded protein is CASSLARASGDTQYF. The V call is TRBV7-6, the J call TRBJ2-3; 7 bases map to TRBD2. CDR3 length equals 15 residues. Per germline, CDR1 SGHVS and CDR2 FNYEAQ. After removal of 0 bases from V and 5 bases from J, the junction contained 5 bases not matched to a gene.